This T cell receptor beta chain came from a study of shared T cell receptors in the human thymus. Per the germline V gene, CDR1 is MNHNY and CDR2 is SVGAGI (reference sequence). V dropped 4 bases and J dropped 8; count of bases not matched to a gene: 14. There are 16 residues in the CDR3. Assay: immunoSEQ multiplex PCR; the TCRdb copy retains only in-frame clones and omits some. Among 500,000 to 850,000 clones listed, around 87% were seen once. The same sample was also used in a study of human thymus T cells. From that study: Donors were healthy Finnish babies undergoing corrective operations for congenital heart defects. Corrective heart surgery yielded resections, and these provided the thymus tissue. What appeared biased in thymic and blood repertoires was the usage of V and J genes. Related research has reported that thymic repertoires overlap highly among unrelated individuals.

The V gene is TRBV6-6, the J gene TRBJ2-4; 7 positions agree with TRBD2. The TCR sequence derives from a boy younger than two with a congenital heart defect. Source material: thymocytes. Written as DNA, the CDR3 is TGTGCCAGCAGTTCCCCACTAGCGAGGAAGGGTGACATTCAGTACTTC. Protein sequence: CASSSPLARKGDIQYF.